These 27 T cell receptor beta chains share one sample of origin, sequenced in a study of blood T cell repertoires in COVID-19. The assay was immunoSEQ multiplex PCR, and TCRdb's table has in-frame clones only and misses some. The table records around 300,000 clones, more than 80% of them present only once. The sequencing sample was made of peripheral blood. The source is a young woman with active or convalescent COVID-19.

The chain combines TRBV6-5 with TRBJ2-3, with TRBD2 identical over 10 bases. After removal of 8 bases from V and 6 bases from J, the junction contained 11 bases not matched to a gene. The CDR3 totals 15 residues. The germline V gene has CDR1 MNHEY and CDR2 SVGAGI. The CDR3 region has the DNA TGTGCCAGCCCGAGGCTAGCGGGAGAATTTGATACGCAGTATTTT. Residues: CASPRLAGEFDTQYF.

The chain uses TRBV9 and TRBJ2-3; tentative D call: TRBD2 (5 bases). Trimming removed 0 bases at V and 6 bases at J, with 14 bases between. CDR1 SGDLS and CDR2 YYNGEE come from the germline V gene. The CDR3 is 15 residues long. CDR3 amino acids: CASSVVSGSADTQYF. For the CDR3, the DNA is TGTGCCAGCAGCGTAGTCTCTGGGAGTGCGGATACGCAGTATTTT.

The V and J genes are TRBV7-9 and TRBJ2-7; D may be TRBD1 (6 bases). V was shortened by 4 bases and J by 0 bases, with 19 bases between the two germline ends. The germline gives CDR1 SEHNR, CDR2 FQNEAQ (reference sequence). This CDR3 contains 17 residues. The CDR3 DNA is TGTGCCAGCAGCTCGCATCCGACCGACAGGAGCTCCTACGAGCAGTACTTC. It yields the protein CASSSHPTDRSSYEQYF.

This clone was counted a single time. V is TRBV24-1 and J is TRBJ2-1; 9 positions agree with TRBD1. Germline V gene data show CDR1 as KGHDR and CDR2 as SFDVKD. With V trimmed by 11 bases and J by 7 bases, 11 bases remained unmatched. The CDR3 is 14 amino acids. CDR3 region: CAIETGGNKNEQFF. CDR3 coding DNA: TGTGCCATCGAAACAGGGGGCAATAAGAATGAGCAGTTCTTC.

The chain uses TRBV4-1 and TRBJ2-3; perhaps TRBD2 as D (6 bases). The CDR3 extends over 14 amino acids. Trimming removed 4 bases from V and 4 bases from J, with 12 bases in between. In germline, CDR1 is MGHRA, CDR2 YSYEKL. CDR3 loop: CASSPDGGSDTQYF. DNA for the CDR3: TGCGCCAGCAGCCCAGATGGGGGGTCAGATACGCAGTATTTT.

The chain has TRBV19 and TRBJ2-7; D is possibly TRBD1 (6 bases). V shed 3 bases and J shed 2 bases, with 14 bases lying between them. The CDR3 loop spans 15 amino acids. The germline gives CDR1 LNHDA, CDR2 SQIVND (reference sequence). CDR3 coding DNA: TGTGCCAGTAGTATTCCCCCGCAGGGGACCTACGAGCAGTACTTC. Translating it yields CASSIPPQGTYEQYF.

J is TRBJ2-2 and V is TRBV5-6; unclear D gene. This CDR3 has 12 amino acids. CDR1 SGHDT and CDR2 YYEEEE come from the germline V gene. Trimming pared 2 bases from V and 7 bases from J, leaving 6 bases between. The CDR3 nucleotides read TGTGCCAGCAGCTTTCCGGTCGGGGAGCTGTTTTTT. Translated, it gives CASSFPVGELFF.

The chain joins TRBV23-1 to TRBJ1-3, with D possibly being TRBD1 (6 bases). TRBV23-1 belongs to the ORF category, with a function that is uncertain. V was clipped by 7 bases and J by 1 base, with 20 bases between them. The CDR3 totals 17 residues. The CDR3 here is CASNHRVLKLSGNTIYF. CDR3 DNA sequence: TGCGCCAGCAATCACAGGGTCCTTAAGCTGTCTGGAAACACCATATATTTT.

CDR3 bases: TGCAGCGTCGTACAGGGGTTCGACTACACCTTC. The encoded protein is CSVVQGFDYTF. This sequence joins TRBV29-1 and TRBJ1-2; 7 nucleotides align to TRBD1. Looked up from germline, CDR1 is SQVTM and CDR2 is ANQGSEA. The CDR3 covers 11 residues. V lost 6 bases and J lost 10; bases outside the gene matches: 8.

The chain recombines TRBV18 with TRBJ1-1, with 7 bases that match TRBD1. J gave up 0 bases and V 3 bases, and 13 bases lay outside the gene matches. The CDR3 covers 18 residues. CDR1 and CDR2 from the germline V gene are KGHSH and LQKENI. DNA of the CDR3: TGTGCCAGCTCACCCTCAGGACAGGTCCGCTTATTGAACACTGAAGCTTTCTTT. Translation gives CASSPSGQVRLLNTEAFF.

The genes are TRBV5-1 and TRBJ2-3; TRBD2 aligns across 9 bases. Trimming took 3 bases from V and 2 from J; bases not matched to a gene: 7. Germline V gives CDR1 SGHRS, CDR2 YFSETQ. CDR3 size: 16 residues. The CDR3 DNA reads TGCGCCAGCAGCTCTTTAGCGGGGGCCACCACAGATACGCAGTATTTT. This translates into CASSSLAGATTDTQYF.

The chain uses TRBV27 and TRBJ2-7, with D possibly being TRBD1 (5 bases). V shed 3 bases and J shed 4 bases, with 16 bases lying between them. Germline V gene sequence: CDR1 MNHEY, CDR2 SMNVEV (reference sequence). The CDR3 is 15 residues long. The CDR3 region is CASSFSQGKGYEQYF. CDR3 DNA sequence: TGTGCCAGCAGTTTTAGCCAGGGTAAAGGGTACGAGCAGTACTTC.

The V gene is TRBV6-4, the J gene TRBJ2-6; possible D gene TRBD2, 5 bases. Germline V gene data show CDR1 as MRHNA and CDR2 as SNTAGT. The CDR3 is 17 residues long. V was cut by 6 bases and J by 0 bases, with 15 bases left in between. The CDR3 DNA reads TGTGCCAGCAGGATCGGACGGGAAAACTCTGGGGCCAACGTCCTGACTTTC. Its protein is CASRIGRENSGANVLTF.

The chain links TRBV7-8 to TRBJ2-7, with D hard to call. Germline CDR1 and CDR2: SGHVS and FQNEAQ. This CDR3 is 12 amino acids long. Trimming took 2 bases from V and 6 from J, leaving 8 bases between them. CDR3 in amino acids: CASSLYPGEQYF. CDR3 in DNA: TGTGCCAGCAGCTTATACCCCGGCGAGCAGTACTTC.

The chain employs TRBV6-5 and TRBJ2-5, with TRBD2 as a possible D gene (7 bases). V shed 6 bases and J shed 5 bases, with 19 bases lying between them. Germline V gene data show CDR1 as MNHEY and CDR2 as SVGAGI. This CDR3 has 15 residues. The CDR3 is CASSPLVSGGETQYF. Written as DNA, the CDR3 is TGTGCCAGCAGCCCCCTGGTCTCGGGGGGCGAGACCCAGTACTTC.

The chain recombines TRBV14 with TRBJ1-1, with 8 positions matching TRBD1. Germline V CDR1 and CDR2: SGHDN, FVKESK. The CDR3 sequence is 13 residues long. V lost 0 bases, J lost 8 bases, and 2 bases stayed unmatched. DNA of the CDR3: TGTGCCAGCAGCCAAGATTGGACAGGGGAAGCTTTCTTT. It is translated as CASSQDWTGEAFF.

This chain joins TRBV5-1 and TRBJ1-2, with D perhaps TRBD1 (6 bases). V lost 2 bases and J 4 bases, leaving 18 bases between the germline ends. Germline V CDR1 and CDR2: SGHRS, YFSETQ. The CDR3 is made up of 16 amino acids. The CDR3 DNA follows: TGCGCCAGCAGCTTCCAGGGGCTCCCGAGCTCCTATGGCTACACCTTC. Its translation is CASSFQGLPSSYGYTF. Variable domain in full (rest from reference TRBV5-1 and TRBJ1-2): KAGVTQTPRYLIKTRGQQVTLSCSPISGHRSVSWYQQTPGQGLQFLFEYFSETQRNKGNFPGRFSGRQFSNSRSEMNVSTLELGDSALYLCASSFQGLPSSYGYTFGSGTRLTVV.

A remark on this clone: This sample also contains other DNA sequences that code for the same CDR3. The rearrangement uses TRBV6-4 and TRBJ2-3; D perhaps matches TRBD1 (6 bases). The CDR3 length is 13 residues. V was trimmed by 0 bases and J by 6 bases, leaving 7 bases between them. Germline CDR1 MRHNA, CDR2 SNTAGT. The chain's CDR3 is CASSDSRGDTQYF. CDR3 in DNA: TGTGCCAGCAGTGACTCGAGGGGGGATACGCAGTATTTT.

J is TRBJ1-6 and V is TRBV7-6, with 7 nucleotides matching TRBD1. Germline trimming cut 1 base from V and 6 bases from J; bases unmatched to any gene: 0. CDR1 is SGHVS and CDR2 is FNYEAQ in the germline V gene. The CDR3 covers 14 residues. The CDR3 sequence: CASSLGDSNSPLHF. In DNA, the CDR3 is TGTGCCAGCAGCTTAGGGGACAGTAATTCACCCCTCCACTTT.

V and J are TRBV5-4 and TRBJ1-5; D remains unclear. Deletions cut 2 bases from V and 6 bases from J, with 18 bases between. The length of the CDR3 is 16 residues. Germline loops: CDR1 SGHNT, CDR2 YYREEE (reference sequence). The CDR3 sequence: CASSLLHVEFSQPQHF. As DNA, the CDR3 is TGTGCCAGCAGCTTACTACACGTTGAATTTAGTCAGCCCCAGCATTTT.

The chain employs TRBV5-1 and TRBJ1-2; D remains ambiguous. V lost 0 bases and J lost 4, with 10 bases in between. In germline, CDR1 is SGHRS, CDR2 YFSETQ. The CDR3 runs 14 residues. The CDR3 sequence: CASSLEAEVYGYTF. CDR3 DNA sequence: TGCGCCAGCAGCTTGGAGGCAGAGGTCTATGGCTACACCTTC.

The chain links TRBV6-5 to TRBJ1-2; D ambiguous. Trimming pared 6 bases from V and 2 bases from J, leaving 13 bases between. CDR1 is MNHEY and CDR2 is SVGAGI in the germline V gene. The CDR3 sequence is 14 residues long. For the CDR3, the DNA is TGTGCCAGCAGAACCGCCCTCCGGAACTATGGCTACACCTTC. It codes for CASRTALRNYGYTF.

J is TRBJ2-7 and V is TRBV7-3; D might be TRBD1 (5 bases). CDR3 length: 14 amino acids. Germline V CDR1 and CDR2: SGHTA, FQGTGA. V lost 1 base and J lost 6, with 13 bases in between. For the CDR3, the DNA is TGTGCCAGCAGCTTAAAGGGCAGGGTTGGCGAGCAGTACTTC. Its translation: CASSLKGRVGEQYF.

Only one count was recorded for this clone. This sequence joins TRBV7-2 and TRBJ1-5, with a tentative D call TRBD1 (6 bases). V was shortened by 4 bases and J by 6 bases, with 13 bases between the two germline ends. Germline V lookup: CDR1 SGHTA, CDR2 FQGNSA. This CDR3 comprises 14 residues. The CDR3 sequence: CASSSQGTGQPQHF. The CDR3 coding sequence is TGTGCCAGCAGCTCCCAGGGGACGGGTCAGCCCCAGCATTTT.

The CDR3 reads CASSGGGVNNEQFF. The CDR3 nucleotides are TGTGCCAGCAGCGGGGGAGGGGTCAACAATGAGCAGTTCTTC. The J gene is TRBJ2-1, the V gene TRBV9; TRBD2 matches 7 bases. The CDR3 runs 14 residues. Per germline, CDR1 SGDLS and CDR2 YYNGEE. J gave up 5 bases and V 3 bases, and 5 bases lay outside the gene matches. Together with reference TRBV9 and TRBJ2-1, the CDR3 gives the full variable domain: DSGVTQTPKHLITATGQRVTLRCSPRSGDLSVYWYQQSLDQGLQFLIQYYNGEERAKGNILERFSAQQFPDLHSELNLSSLELGDSALYFCASSGGGVNNEQFFGPGTRLTVL.

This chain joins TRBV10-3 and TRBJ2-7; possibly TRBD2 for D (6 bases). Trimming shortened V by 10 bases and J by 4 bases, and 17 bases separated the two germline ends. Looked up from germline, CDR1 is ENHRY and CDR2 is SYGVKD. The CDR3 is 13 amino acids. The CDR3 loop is CATAARGSYEQYF. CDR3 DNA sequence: TGTGCCACGGCGGCGCGGGGATCTTACGAGCAGTACTTC.

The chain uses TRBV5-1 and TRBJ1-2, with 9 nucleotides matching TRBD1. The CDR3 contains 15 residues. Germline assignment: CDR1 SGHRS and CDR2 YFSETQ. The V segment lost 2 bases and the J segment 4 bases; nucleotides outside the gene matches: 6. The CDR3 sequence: CASSLSTGGSYGYTF. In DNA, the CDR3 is TGCGCCAGCAGCTTAAGCACAGGGGGCAGCTATGGCTACACCTTC.